The entry below describes one TCR beta chain. Random hexamers primed reverse transcription of 0.5 to 1 ug RNA. With immunoSEQ multiplex PCR, TCR beta CDR3 was amplified across 54 Vbeta and 13 Jbeta. TCRdb called the immunoSEQ multiplex PCR reads again in MiXCR, with one record for every CDR3 protein. Among approximately 100,000 distinct CDR3 sequences listed, over 90% were seen once. This specimen comes from a study of CD8 T cells in Susac syndrome. Sequencing of TCR beta drew on CD8+ and CD4+ T cells from blood. The germline gives CDR1 SGHDN, CDR2 FVKESK. The CDR3 consists of 19 residues. Trimming shortened V by 0 bases and J by 1 base, and 22 bases separated the two germline ends.

Sample: CD4+ T cells from PBMCs. V and J are TRBV14 and TRBJ2-7; either TRBD1 or TRBD2 may supply D (6 bases each). This clonotype was sampled from a human donor in good health. The CDR3 DNA reads TGTGCCAGCAGCCAAGATGGGGGGCAGCGCCCCCCGGATTCCTACGAGCAGTACTTC. It specifies CASSQDGGQRPPDSYEQYF.